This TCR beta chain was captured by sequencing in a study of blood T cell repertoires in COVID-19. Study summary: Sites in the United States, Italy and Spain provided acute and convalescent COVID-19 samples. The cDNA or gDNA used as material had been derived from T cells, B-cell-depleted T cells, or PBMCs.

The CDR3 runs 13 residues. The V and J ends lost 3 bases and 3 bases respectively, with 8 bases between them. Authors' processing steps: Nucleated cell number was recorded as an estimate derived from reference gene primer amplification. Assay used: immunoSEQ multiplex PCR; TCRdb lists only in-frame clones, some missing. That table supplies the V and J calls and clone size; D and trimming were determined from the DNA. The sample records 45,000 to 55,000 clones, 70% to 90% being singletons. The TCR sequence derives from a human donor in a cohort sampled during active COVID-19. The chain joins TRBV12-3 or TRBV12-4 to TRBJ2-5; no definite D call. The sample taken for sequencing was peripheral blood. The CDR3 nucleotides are TGTGCCAGCAGTTTGGGCCTAAAAGAGACCCAGTACTTC. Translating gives CASSLGLKETQYF.